These 26 T cell receptor beta chains were sequenced from one sample in a study of blood T cell repertoires in COVID-19. Sequencing was performed with immunoSEQ multiplex PCR; in TCRdb, only in-frame clones are kept and a portion is missing. Of about 100,000 clones listed, about 89% were seen once; the top ten hold 15% to 20%. Sequencing used peripheral blood. The source is a man aged 45-65 years with acute or convalescent COVID-19.

The rearrangement links TRBV28 to TRBJ1-5; D remains ambiguous. Germline loops: CDR1 MDHEN, CDR2 SYDVKM. This CDR3 is 11 amino acids long. V gave up 4 bases and J gave up 11 bases, with 9 bases separating them. Here the CDR3 DNA reads TGTGCCAGCAGTTCCTCTTACTCCCAGCATTTT. Amino acids: CASSSSYSQHF.

The sample holds one count of this clone. The chain links TRBV4-2 to TRBJ1-5, with TRBD1 matching 11 bases. Per the germline V gene, CDR1 is LGHNA and CDR2 is YNFKEQ. J lost 7 bases, V lost 3 bases, and 2 bases had no gene match. This CDR3 comprises 14 residues. This CDR3 is CASSHRTGGQPQHF. Here the CDR3 DNA reads TGTGCCAGCAGCCATCGGACAGGGGGCCAGCCCCAGCATTTT.

The rearrangement links TRBV6-2 or TRBV6-3 to TRBJ2-2; D remains ambiguous. Trimming left V 6 bases short and J 3 bases short, with 11 bases between. Looked up from germline, CDR1 is MNHEY and CDR2 is SVGEGT. This CDR3 is 14 amino acids long. This CDR3 reads CASSPRLDTGELFF. CDR3 coding DNA: TGTGCCAGCAGCCCAAGACTGGACACCGGGGAGCTGTTTTTT.

The chain employs TRBV7-9 and TRBJ1-1; TRBD1 aligns across 8 bases. V trimming: 5 bases; J trimming: 1 base; junction bases outside the gene matches: 9. The CDR3 is 16 amino acids. Per germline, CDR1 SEHNR and CDR2 FQNEAQ (reference sequence). CDR3 residues: CASSTLGTGENTEAFF. CDR3 bases: TGTGCCAGCAGCACCCTTGGGACAGGTGAGAACACTGAAGCTTTCTTT.

This clone was observed a handful of times. The chain carries TRBV5-5 and TRBJ1-2; no reliable D call. Germline lookup yields CDR1 SGHKS and CDR2 YYEKEE (reference sequence). The CDR3 consists of 15 residues. V was trimmed by 0 bases and J by 0 bases, leaving 9 bases between them. CDR3 nucleotide sequence: TGTGCCAGCAGCTTGGATGGGCCAGCTAACTATGGCTACACCTTC. The encoded protein is CASSLDGPANYGYTF.

The chain recombines TRBV2 with TRBJ2-3, with TRBD2 matching over 11 bases. Germline CDR1 and CDR2: SNHLY and FYNNEI. The CDR3 length is 14 residues. Germline trimming cut 7 bases from V and 6 bases from J; bases unmatched to any gene: 6. CDR3 bases: TGTGCCAGCATTATAGCGGGGGGGCTGGATACGCAGTATTTT. Protein sequence: CASIIAGGLDTQYF.

The chain uses TRBV19 and TRBJ2-7, with 7 bases identical to TRBD1. The CDR3 consists of 18 residues. Germline lookup yields CDR1 LNHDA and CDR2 SQIVND (reference sequence). V lost 3 bases to trimming and J lost 0 bases; unmatched junction nucleotides: 14. CDR3 residues: CASSMMPATGTVSYEQYF. The CDR3 region has the DNA TGTGCCAGTAGTATGATGCCCGCAACCGGGACAGTCTCCTACGAGCAGTACTTC.

The V gene is TRBV7-9, the J gene TRBJ1-2; D might be TRBD1 (5 bases). From germline, CDR1 is SEHNR and CDR2 FQNEAQ (reference sequence). Between the trimmed V and J ends, which lost 5 bases and 7 bases, there was a span of 14 bases. This CDR3 has 13 amino acids. The CDR3 sequence: CASSREGRGGYTF. CDR3 nucleotides: TGTGCCAGCAGCCGCGAGGGGCGGGGTGGCTACACCTTC.

The chain is built from TRBV27 and TRBJ2-7, with 9 bases lining up with TRBD1. This CDR3 has 14 amino acids. Looked up from germline, CDR1 is MNHEY and CDR2 is SMNVEV (reference sequence). After removal of 2 bases from V and 6 bases from J, the junction contained 5 bases not matched to a gene. CDR3 sequence: CASSLQTGGVEQYF. Written as DNA, the CDR3 is TGTGCCAGCAGTTTACAGACAGGGGGGGTCGAGCAGTACTTC.

In this sample, this clone turned up a few times. This chain connects TRBV18 to TRBJ1-6; D gene ambiguous. CDR3 length: 16 residues. Trimming took 3 bases from V and 9 from J, leaving 18 bases between them. Germline-derived CDR1 and CDR2 are KGHSH and LQKENI. CDR3 region: CASSPQSGSSSSPLHF. CDR3 DNA: TGTGCCAGCTCACCTCAGTCCGGGAGTTCATCTTCACCCCTCCACTTT.

This chain connects TRBV9 to TRBJ1-2; weak D call: TRBD1 (6 bases). Germline V gene sequence: CDR1 SGDLS, CDR2 YYNGEE. Trimming pared 4 bases from V and 4 bases from J, leaving 17 bases between. The CDR3 totals 15 residues. CDR3 residues: CASSWVQGPSYGYTF. As DNA, the CDR3 is TGTGCCAGCAGCTGGGTACAGGGCCCTTCCTATGGCTACACCTTC.

This clone was seen a single time. This chain links TRBV9 with TRBJ2-1, with TRBD2 matching over 8 bases. CDR3 length equals 16 residues. Unmatched junction bases numbered 14, after V lost 4 bases and J lost 8 bases. CDR1 and CDR2 (germline): SGDLS, YYNGEE. The CDR3 DNA reads TGTGCCAGCAGCCCCCAGATTGCGGGGGGCCCCTATGAGCAGTTCTTC. As protein: CASSPQIAGGPYEQFF.

The chain uses TRBV4-1 and TRBJ2-3; D unresolved. In germline, CDR1 is MGHRA, CDR2 YSYEKL. V dropped 0 bases and J dropped 0 bases, with 10 bases sitting between them. The CDR3 spans 16 residues. The chain's CDR3 is CASSQDAAASTDTQYF. DNA for the CDR3: TGCGCCAGCAGCCAAGATGCCGCAGCGAGCACAGATACGCAGTATTTT.

The rearrangement links TRBV27 to TRBJ2-3, with D perhaps TRBD2 (6 bases). Germline V gives CDR1 MNHEY, CDR2 SMNVEV (reference sequence). Trimming cost V 0 bases and J 1 base, with 14 bases left between them. CDR3 size: 17 residues. CDR3 nucleotide sequence: TGTGCCAGCAGTTTATCTGGACTACTTGGACGCACAGATACGCAGTATTTT. Its protein product is CASSLSGLLGRTDTQYF.

This rearrangement joins TRBV5-4 to TRBJ1-4; TRBD1 matches at 11 bases. The germline CDR1 and CDR2 sequences are SGHNT and YYREEE (reference sequence). The CDR3 contains 18 residues. V lost 1 base, J lost 2 bases, and 7 bases stayed unmatched. The DNA for the CDR3 is TGTGCCAGCAGCTTGAATGGACAGGGGGCACTGACTAATGAAAAACTGTTTTTT. Its protein is CASSLNGQGALTNEKLFF.

There are a few counts of this clone. V usage is TRBV11-2 and J usage is TRBJ2-7, with 8 bases lining up with TRBD1. V trimming: 1 base; J trimming: 4 bases; junction bases outside the gene matches: 9. The CDR3 has 16 residues. Looked up from germline, CDR1 is SGHAT and CDR2 is FQNNGV. The CDR3 coding sequence is TGTGCCAGCAGCTTAGGGCGGACAGGGATCGGGTACGAGCAGTACTTC. It translates to CASSLGRTGIGYEQYF.

The rearrangement joins TRBV5-4 to TRBJ2-5; 11 nucleotides line up with TRBD2. Germline V lookup: CDR1 SGHNT, CDR2 YYREEE (reference sequence). V lost 1 base and J lost 5; bases outside the gene matches: 7. The CDR3 length is 16 residues. The DNA of the CDR3 is TGTGCCAGCAGCTTGAGTAGCGGGGGGGCCTTGGAGACCCAGTACTTC. Protein: CASSLSSGGALETQYF.

V gene TRBV4-1 combines with J gene TRBJ1-2; D call uncertain. The CDR3 length is 15 residues. The V gene lost 0 bases and the J gene lost 5 bases, with 13 bases spanning the gap. Germline assignment: CDR1 MGHRA and CDR2 YSYEKL. The CDR3 nucleotides read TGCGCCAGCAGCCAAGATATGAACAGCCGATATGGCTACACCTTC. Translating it yields CASSQDMNSRYGYTF.

V is TRBV18 and J is TRBJ1-1; weak D call: TRBD1 (6 bases). CDR3 size: 15 residues. The ends were cut back, 1 base at V and 7 bases at J, with 16 bases in the middle. Per germline, CDR1 KGHSH and CDR2 LQKENI. The CDR3 coding sequence is TGTGCCAGCTCACCACGATCAGGGGCGGTGAGTGAAGCTTTCTTT. Residues: CASSPRSGAVSEAFF.

V is TRBV28 and J is TRBJ1-3, with D unresolved. This CDR3 contains 14 residues. Germline V gene data show CDR1 as MDHEN and CDR2 as SYDVKM. V was cut by 11 bases and J by 0 bases, with 14 bases left in between. CDR3 sequence (DNA): TGTGCCGGTGGGAGCAGCACCTCTGGAAACACCATATATTTT. Protein product: CAGGSSTSGNTIYF.

V usage is TRBV7-3 and J usage is TRBJ2-1; 8 bases line up with TRBD2. The CDR3 contains 12 residues. V lost 4 bases and J lost 15; bases outside the gene matches: 8. The germline V gene has CDR1 SGHTA and CDR2 FQGTGA. The CDR3: CASSSHSGESFF. The CDR3 DNA reads TGTGCCAGCAGCTCCCATAGCGGGGAATCGTTCTTC.

The chain recombines TRBV6-5 with TRBJ1-5; 10 bases fit TRBD1. The CDR3 runs 14 residues. CDR1 is MNHEY and CDR2 is SVGAGI in the germline V gene. V shed 5 bases and J 7 bases; nucleotides not matched to a gene: 5. The CDR3 nucleotides are TGTGCCAGCAGTCAGGGACAGGGGCCCCAGCCCCAGCATTTT. It translates to CASSQGQGPQPQHF.

The DNA of the CDR3 is TGTGCCAGCAGTCCGGGGGGGCCGCCGTACGGGGAGCTGTTTTTT. It encodes CASSPGGPPYGELFF. The chain uses TRBV27 and TRBJ2-2, with TRBD2 matching over 8 bases. This CDR3 is 15 amino acids long. The V gene's germline CDR1 is MNHEY and CDR2 SMNVEV (reference sequence). V gave up 5 bases and J gave up 7 bases; unmatched junction bases: 9.

The chain combines TRBV5-1 with TRBJ2-2; possible D gene TRBD1, 6 bases. Germline-derived CDR1 and CDR2 are SGHRS and YFSETQ. This CDR3 contains 13 residues. Deletions cut 2 bases from V and 4 bases from J, with 6 bases between. The CDR3 sequence is CASSLQGTGELFF. The CDR3 DNA is TGCGCCAGCAGCTTACAGGGCACCGGGGAGCTGTTTTTT. The entire variable domain, with the rest obtained from reference TRBV5-1 and TRBJ2-2, is as follows: KAGVTQTPRYLIKTRGQQVTLSCSPISGHRSVSWYQQTPGQGLQFLFEYFSETQRNKGNFPGRFSGRQFSNSRSEMNVSTLELGDSALYLCASSLQGTGELFFGEGSRLTVL.

The gene calls are TRBV2 and TRBJ2-5; TRBD1 matches 7 bases. The germline CDR1 and CDR2 sequences are SNHLY and FYNNEI. The CDR3 is 14 amino acids. V dropped 4 bases and J dropped 5; count of bases not matched to a gene: 7. The CDR3 DNA reads as TGTGCCAGCAGTGCGCAGGGGGTGTGGGAGACCCAGTACTTC. This codes for CASSAQGVWETQYF. The full variable domain, completed using reference TRBV2 and TRBJ2-5, is EPEVTQTPSHQVTQMGQEVILRCVPISNHLYFYWYRQILGQKVEFLVSFYNNEISEKSEIFDDQFSVERPDGSNFTLKIRSTKLEDSAMYFCASSAQGVWETQYFGPGTRLLVL.

The CDR3 DNA sequence: TGTGCCATCAGTGAGTCAGCGGGGAACACTGAAGCTTTCTTT. Translation: CAISESAGNTEAFF. V gene TRBV10-3 combines with J gene TRBJ1-1; D call uncertain. V was shortened by 0 bases and J by 1 base, with 6 bases between the two germline ends. The CDR3 is made up of 14 amino acids. CDR1 is ENHRY, CDR2 SYGVKD, per germline.